This T cell receptor (beta chain) was identified in a study of T cell responses to AZD1222 COVID-19 vaccine. Here immunoSEQ multiplex PCR was the method, and the copy in TCRdb shows in-frame clones only, minus some. The sample shows fewer than 150,000 clones, approximately 90% of them seen only once. V was pared by 0 bases and J by 0 bases, with 7 bases between. The CDR3 runs to 15 residues. CDR1 is SGHRS and CDR2 is YFSETQ in the germline V gene. This chain links TRBV5-1 with TRBJ2-1, with no clear D. The clonotype comes from an adult who received the AZD1222 COVID-19 vaccine. This material consisted of peripheral blood, taken 28 days after the second AZD1222 dose. The CDR3 sequence is CASSLGQVSYNEQFF. CDR3 DNA sequence: TGCGCCAGCAGCTTGGGACAAGTCTCCTACAATGAGCAGTTCTTC.